The rows below give T cell receptor beta chains drawn from one sample of a study of blood T cell repertoires in COVID-19. Clones were read by immunoSEQ multiplex PCR, and TCRdb kept only the in-frame ones, dropping some. Of about 280,000 clones listed, almost 85% were seen once; the top ten hold less than 6.5%. The specimen was peripheral blood. The receptor source for this set is a man between 50 and 59 years old with active or convalescent COVID-19. The CDR3 runs from the conserved cysteine through the conserved F or W. The D gene is left open where the match is weak. Clone size appears in some rows only: once, few, many, or a class for an expanded clone.

J: TRBJ1-2; D: TRBD1; size: -; V: TRBV3-1/TRBV3-2; CDR3: CASSQVGTGSYGYTF; DNA: TGTGCCAGCAGCCAAGTGGGGACAGGGTCCTATGGCTACACCTTC
J: TRBJ2-2; D: TRBD1; size: -; V: TRBV27; CDR3: CASAGTGFPGELFF; DNA: TGTGCCAGCGCGGGGACAGGGTTTCCCGGGGAGCTGTTTTTT
J: TRBJ1-3; D: -; size: -; V: TRBV28; CDR3: CASTDSGLDTIYF; DNA: TGTGCCAGCACTGATTCCGGGTTGGACACCATATATTTT
J: TRBJ2-1; D: TRBD1; size: few; V: TRBV4-1; CDR3: CASSRTGNNEQFF; DNA: TGCGCCAGCAGCAGGACAGGGAACAATGAGCAGTTCTTC
J: TRBJ2-2; D: TRBD2; size: -; V: TRBV6-6; CDR3: CASRRTSAGELFF; DNA: TGTGCCAGCAGACGTACTAGCGCCGGGGAGCTGTTTTTT
J: TRBJ1-1; D: TRBD1; size: few; V: TRBV6-1; CDR3: CASSEQGAVDTEAFF; DNA: TGTGCCAGCAGTGAACAGGGGGCGGTGGACACTGAAGCTTTCTTT
J: TRBJ1-6; D: TRBD1; size: -; V: TRBV6-6; CDR3: CASSKQGAKHSPLHF; DNA: TGTGCCAGCAGTAAACAGGGGGCTAAACATTCACCCCTCCACTTT
J: TRBJ2-7; D: -; size: -; V: TRBV6-5; CDR3: CASRHLDREEQYF; DNA: TGTGCCAGCAGACACTTAGACCGGGAGGAGCAGTACTTC
J: TRBJ1-2; D: -; size: -; V: TRBV5-1; CDR3: CASSPGEGFGYGYTF; DNA: TGCGCCAGCAGCCCCGGGGAGGGATTCGGCTATGGCTACACCTTC
J: TRBJ2-1; D: TRBD2; size: -; V: TRBV7-2; CDR3: CASSLWAGGYNEQFF; DNA: TGTGCCAGCAGCTTGTGGGCGGGAGGCTACAATGAGCAGTTCTTC
J: TRBJ2-5; D: TRBD1; size: -; V: TRBV5-1; CDR3: CASMDRQGGETQYF; DNA: TGCGCCAGCATGGACCGACAGGGGGGGGAGACCCAGTACTTC
J: TRBJ1-6; D: -; size: -; V: TRBV14; CDR3: CASSQGSPSSYNSPLHF; DNA: TGTGCCAGCAGCCAAGGTTCACCGAGCTCCTATAATTCACCCCTCCACTTT
J: TRBJ2-2; D: -; size: -; V: TRBV6-5; CDR3: CASSYGPIATGELFF; DNA: TGTGCCAGCAGTTACGGTCCTATAGCGACCGGGGAGCTGTTTTTT
J: TRBJ2-7; D: -; size: -; V: TRBV5-1; CDR3: CASSLNTGGAYEQYF; DNA: TGCGCCAGCAGCTTGAATACAGGGGGGGCCTACGAGCAGTACTTC
J: TRBJ2-7; D: -; size: -; V: TRBV7-2; CDR3: CASSLYSGYEQYF; DNA: TGTGCCAGCAGCTTATATTCAGGCTACGAGCAGTACTTC
J: TRBJ2-1; D: -; size: -; V: TRBV5-1; CDR3: CASSAPANSQQFF; DNA: TGCGCCAGCAGCGCCCCCGCTAACTCTCAGCAGTTCTTC
J: TRBJ2-5; D: -; size: -; V: TRBV6-5; CDR3: CASRLGLFQETQYF; DNA: TGTGCCAGCAGACTGGGACTCTTCCAAGAGACCCAGTACTTC
J: TRBJ2-7; D: -; size: -; V: TRBV5-6; CDR3: CASSSTRGTSYEQYF; DNA: TGTGCCAGCAGCTCGACTAGGGGCACCTCCTACGAGCAGTACTTC
J: TRBJ2-7; D: -; size: -; V: TRBV10-3; CDR3: CAIRGPDEKSYEQYF; DNA: TGTGCCATCAGGGGGCCGGACGAAAAATCCTACGAGCAGTACTTC
J: TRBJ2-3; D: TRBD2; size: once; V: TRBV19; CDR3: CASSTQLAAYTDTQYF; DNA: TGTGCCAGTAGTACCCAACTAGCGGCTTACACAGATACGCAGTATTTT
J: TRBJ2-2; D: TRBD2; size: -; V: TRBV19; CDR3: CASRWGGAYTGELFF; DNA: TGTGCCAGTAGATGGGGAGGGGCGTACACCGGGGAGCTGTTTTTT
J: TRBJ1-4; D: TRBD1; size: few; V: TRBV11-2; CDR3: CASSLDRAGNEKLFF; DNA: TGTGCCAGCAGCCTGGACAGGGCGGGAAATGAAAAACTGTTTTTT
J: TRBJ1-2; D: -; size: -; V: TRBV5-1; CDR3: CASNVDGVGYGYTF; DNA: TGCGCCAGCAACGTGGACGGGGTGGGCTATGGCTACACCTTC
J: TRBJ2-5; D: TRBD1; size: -; V: TRBV28; CDR3: CASSGGGQGYQETQYF; DNA: TGTGCCAGCAGTGGGGGGGGACAGGGCTACCAAGAGACCCAGTACTTC
J: TRBJ2-3; D: -; size: -; V: TRBV3-1/TRBV3-2; CDR3: CASSQGGRLADTQYF; DNA: TGTGCCAGCAGCCAAGGAGGGCGTTTGGCAGATACGCAGTATTTT
J: TRBJ1-3; D: -; size: -; V: TRBV10-3; CDR3: CAISDRGTIPSGNTIYF; DNA: TGTGCCATCAGTGATAGGGGGACTATCCCTTCTGGAAACACCATATATTTT
J: TRBJ2-7; D: -; size: -; V: TRBV7-2; CDR3: CASSRVGDLISYEQYF; DNA: TGTGCCAGCAGCAGGGTGGGGGACTTGATCTCCTACGAGCAGTACTTC